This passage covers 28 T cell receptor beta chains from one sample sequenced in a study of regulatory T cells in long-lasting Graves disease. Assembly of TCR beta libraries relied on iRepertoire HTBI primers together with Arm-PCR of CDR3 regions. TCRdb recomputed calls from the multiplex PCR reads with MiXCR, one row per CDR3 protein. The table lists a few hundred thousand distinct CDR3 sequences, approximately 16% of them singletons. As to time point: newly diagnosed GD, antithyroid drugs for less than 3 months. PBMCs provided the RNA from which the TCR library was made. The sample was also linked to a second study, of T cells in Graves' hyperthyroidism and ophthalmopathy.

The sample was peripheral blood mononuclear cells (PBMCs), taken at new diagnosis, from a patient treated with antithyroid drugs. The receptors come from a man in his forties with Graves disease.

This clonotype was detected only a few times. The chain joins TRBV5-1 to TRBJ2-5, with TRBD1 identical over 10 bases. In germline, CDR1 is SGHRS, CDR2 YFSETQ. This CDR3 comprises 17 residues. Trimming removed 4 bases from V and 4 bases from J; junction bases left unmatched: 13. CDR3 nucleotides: TGCGCCAGCAGCCCCGATCTTGACAGGGGGCGAGGAGAGACCCAGTACTTC. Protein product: CASSPDLDRGRGETQYF.

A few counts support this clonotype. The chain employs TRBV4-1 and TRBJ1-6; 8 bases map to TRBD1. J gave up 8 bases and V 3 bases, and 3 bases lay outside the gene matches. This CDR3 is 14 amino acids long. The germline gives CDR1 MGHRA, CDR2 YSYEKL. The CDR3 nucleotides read TGCGCCAGCAGCCATGGGACAGGTTATTCACCCCTCCACTTT. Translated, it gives CASSHGTGYSPLHF.

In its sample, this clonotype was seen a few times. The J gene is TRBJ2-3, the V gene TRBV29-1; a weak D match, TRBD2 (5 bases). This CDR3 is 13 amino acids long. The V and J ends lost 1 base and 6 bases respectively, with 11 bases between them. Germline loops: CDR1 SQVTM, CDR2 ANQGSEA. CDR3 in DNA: TGCAGCGTTGAAGGTGGAGGTCTGGATACGCAGTATTTT. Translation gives CSVEGGGLDTQYF.

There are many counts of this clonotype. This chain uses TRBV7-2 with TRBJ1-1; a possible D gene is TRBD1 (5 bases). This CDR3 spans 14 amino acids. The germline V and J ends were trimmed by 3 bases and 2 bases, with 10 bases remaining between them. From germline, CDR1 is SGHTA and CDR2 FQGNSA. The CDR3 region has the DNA TGTGCCAGCAGCTTGGCAGGGTCAAACACTGAAGCTTTCTTT. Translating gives CASSLAGSNTEAFF.

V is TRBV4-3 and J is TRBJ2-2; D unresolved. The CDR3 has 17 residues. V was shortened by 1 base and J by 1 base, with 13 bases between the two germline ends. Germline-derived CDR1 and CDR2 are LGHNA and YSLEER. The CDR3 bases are TGCGCCAGCAGCCAAGCTGTGCTGGGGAAGAACACCGGGGAGCTGTTTTTT. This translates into CASSQAVLGKNTGELFF.

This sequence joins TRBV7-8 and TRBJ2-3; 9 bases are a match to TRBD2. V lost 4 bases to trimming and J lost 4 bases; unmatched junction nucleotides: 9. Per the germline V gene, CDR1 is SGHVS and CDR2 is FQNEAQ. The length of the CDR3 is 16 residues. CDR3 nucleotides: TGTGCCAGCAGCTCCTATCTAGCGGGGTCCGCAGATACGCAGTATTTT. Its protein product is CASSSYLAGSADTQYF. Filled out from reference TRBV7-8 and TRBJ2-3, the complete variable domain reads GAGVSQSPRYKVAKRGQDVALRCDPISGHVSLFWYQQALGQGPEFLTYFQNEAQLDKSGLPSDRFFAERPEGSVSTLKIQRTQQEDSAVYLCASSSYLAGSADTQYFGPGTRLTVL.

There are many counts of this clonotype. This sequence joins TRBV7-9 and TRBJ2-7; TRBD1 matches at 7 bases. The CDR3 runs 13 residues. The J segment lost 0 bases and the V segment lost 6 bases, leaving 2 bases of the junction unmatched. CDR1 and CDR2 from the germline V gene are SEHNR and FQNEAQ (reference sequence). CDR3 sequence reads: CASSGQDSYEQYF. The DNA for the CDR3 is TGTGCCAGCAGTGGACAGGACTCCTACGAGCAGTACTTC.

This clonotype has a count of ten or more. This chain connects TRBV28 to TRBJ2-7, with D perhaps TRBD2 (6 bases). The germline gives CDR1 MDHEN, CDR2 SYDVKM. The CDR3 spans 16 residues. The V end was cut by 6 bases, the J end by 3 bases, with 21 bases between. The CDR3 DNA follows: TGTGCCAGCAGCGACTCCCGGGACTCCCTCGGCTACGAGCAGTACTTC. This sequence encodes CASSDSRDSLGYEQYF.

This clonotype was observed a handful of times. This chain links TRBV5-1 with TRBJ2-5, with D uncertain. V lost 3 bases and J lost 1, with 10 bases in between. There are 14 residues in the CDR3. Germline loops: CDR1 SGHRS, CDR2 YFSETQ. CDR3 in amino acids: CASSSVVGQETQYF. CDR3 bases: TGCGCCAGCAGCTCGGTCGTGGGCCAAGAGACCCAGTACTTC.

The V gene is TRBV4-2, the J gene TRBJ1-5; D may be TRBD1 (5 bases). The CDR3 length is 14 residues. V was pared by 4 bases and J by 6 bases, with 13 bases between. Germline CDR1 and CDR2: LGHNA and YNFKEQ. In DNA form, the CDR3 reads TGTGCCAGCAGCCGAACCAATGGGGCTCAGCCCCAGCATTTT. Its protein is CASSRTNGAQPQHF.

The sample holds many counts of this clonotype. DNA of the CDR3: TGTGCCAGCAGCCCCTCTTACTACACTGAAGCTTTCTTT. It translates to CASSPSYYTEAFF. The chain recombines TRBV7-2 with TRBJ1-1, with no clear D. Germline V gene lookup returns CDR1 SGHTA and CDR2 FQGNSA. The CDR3 sequence is 13 residues long. V was shortened by 5 bases and J by 3 bases, with 10 bases between the two germline ends.

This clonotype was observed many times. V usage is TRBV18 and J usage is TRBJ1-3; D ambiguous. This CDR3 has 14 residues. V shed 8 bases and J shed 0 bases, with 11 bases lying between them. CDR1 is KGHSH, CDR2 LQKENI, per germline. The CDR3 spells CASAEGSSGNTIYF. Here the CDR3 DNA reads TGTGCCAGCGCCGAAGGCAGCTCTGGAAACACCATATATTTT.

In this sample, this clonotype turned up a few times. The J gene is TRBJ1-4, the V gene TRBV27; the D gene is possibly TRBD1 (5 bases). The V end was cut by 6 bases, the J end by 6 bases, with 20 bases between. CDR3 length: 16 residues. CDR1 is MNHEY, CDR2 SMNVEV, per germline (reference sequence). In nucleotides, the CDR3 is TGTGCCAGCAGGCCGGGGTCTGGGGCGGGAGATGAAAAACTGTTTTTT. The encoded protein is CASRPGSGAGDEKLFF.

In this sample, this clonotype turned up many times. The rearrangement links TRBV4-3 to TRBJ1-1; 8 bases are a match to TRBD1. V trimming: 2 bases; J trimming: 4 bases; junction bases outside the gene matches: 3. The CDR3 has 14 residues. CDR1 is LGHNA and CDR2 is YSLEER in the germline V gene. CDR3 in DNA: TGCGCCAGCAGCCAATACGACAGGGGCACTGAAGCTTTCTTT. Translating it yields CASSQYDRGTEAFF.

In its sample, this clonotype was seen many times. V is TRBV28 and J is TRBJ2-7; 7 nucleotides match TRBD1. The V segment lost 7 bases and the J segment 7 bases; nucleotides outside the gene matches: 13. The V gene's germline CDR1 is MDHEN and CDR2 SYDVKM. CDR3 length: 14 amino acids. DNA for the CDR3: TGTGCCAGCACCCGAGGACAGGATGGGGTTGAGCAGTACTTC. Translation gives CASTRGQDGVEQYF.

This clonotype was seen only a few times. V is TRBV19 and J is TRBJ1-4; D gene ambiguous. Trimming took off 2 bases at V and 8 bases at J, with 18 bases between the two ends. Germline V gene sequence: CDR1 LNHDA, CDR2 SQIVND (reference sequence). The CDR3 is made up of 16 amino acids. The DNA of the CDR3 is TGTGCCAGTAGTATACGTTTCGACGGATCCCCCGAAAAACTGTTTTTT. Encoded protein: CASSIRFDGSPEKLFF.

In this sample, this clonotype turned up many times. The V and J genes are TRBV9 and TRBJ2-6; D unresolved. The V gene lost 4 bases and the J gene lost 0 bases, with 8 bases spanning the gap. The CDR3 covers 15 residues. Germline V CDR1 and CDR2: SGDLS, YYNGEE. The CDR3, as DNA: TGTGCCAGCAGCACCTCCCTCTCTGGGGCCAACGTCCTGACTTTC. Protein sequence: CASSTSLSGANVLTF.

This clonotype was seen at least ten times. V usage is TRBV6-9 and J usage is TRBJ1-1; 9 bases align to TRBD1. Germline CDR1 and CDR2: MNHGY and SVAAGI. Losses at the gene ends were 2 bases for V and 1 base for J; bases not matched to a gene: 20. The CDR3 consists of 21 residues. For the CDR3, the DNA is TGTGCCAGCAGTTATAACCGATCCGACAGGGGGTCCTTGGGGGAGAACACTGAAGCTTTCTTT. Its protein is CASSYNRSDRGSLGENTEAFF.

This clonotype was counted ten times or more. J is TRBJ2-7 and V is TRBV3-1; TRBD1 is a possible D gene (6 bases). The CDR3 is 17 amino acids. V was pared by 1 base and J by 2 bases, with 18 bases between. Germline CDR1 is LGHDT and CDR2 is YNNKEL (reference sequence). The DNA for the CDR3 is TGTGCCAGCAGCCAAGGCCCAATGTGGACAGCCCCCTACGAGCAGTACTTC. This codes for CASSQGPMWTAPYEQYF.

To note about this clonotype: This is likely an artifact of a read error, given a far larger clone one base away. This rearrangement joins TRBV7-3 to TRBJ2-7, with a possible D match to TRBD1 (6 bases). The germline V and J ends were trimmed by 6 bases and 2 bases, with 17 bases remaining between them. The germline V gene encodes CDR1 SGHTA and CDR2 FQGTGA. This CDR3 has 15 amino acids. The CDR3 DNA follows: TGTGCCAGCAGATCCCGGCCGGGACATCCCTACGAGCAGTACTTC. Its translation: CASRSRPGHPYEQYF.

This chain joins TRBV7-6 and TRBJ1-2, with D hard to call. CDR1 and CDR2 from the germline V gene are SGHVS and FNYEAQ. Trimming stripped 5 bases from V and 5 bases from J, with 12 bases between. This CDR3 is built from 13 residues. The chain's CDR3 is CASSPGRVYGYTF. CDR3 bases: TGTGCCAGCAGCCCTGGACGGGTGTATGGCTACACCTTC.

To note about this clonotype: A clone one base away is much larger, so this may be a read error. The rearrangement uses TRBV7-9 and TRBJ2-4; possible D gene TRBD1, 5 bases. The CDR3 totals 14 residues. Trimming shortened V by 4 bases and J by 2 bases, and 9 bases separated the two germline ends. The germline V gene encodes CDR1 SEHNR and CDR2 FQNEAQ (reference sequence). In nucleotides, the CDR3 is TGTGCCAGCAGCTGCCAGGGTTCCAAAAACATTCAGTACTTC. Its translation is CASSCQGSKNIQYF.

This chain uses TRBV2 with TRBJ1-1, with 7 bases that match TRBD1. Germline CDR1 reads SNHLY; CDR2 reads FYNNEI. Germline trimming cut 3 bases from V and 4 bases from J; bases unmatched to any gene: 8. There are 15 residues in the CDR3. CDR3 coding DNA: TGTGCCAGCAGTGAGTTTGCCTCAGGGGGCACTGAAGCTTTCTTT. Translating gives CASSEFASGGTEAFF.

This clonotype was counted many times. CDR3 sequence: CATIGLDGNTIYF. CDR3 coding DNA: TGTGCCACCATAGGACTCGACGGAAACACCATATATTTT. The rearrangement links TRBV12-3 or TRBV12-4 to TRBJ1-3; D ambiguous. V gave up 10 bases and J gave up 4 bases, with 14 bases separating them. The CDR3 extends over 13 amino acids.

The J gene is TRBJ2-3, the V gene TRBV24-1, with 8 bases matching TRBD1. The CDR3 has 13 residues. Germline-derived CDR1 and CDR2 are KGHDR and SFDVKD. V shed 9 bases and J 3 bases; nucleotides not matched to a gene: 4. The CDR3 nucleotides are TGTGCCACCCTTCGGACAGGGACAGATACGCAGTATTTT. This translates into CATLRTGTDTQYF.

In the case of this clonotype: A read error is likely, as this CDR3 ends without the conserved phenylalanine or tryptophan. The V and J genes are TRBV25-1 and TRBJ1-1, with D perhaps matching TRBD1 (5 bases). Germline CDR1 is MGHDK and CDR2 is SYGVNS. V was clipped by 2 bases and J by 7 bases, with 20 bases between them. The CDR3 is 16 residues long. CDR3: CASSEDGGVPVLEAFL. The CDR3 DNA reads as TGTGCCAGCAGTGAAGACGGGGGGGTACCCGTCCTTGAAGCTTTCCTT.

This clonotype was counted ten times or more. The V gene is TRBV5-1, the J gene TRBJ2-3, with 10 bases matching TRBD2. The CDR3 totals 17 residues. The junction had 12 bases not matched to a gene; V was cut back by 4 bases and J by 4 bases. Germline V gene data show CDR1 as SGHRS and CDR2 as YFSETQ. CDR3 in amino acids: CASSPLAAGGWSDTQYF. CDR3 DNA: TGCGCCAGCAGCCCCCTCGCAGCGGGGGGGTGGTCAGATACGCAGTATTTT.

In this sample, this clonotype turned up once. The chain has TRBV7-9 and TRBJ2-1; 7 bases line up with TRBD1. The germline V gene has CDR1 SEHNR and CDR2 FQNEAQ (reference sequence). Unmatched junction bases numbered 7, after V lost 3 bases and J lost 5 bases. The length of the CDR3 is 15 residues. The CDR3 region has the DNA TGTGCCAGCAGCTTTCGACAGGGCGGGCACAATGAGCAGTTCTTC. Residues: CASSFRQGGHNEQFF.